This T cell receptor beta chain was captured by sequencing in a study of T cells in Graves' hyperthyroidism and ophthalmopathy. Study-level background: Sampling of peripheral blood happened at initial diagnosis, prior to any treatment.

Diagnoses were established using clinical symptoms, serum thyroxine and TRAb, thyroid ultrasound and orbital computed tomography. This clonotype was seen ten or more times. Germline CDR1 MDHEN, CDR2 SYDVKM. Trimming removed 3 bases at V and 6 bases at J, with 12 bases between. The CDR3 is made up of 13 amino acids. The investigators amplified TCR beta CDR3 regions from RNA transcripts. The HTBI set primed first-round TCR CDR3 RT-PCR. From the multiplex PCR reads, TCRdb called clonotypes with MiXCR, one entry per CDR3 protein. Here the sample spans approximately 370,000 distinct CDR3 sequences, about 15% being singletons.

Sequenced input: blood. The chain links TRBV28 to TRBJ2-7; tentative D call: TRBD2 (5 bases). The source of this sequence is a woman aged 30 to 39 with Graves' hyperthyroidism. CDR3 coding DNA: TGTGCCAGCAGTTTCCTGGACTCGCCCGAGCAGTACTTC. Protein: CASSFLDSPEQYF.